This T cell receptor beta chain was observed in a study of CD8 T cells in Susac syndrome. An amount of RNA that ranged from roughly 0.45 to 1 ug was reverse transcribed with random hexamers. One entry per CDR3 protein results from TCRdb running MiXCR on the immunoSEQ multiplex PCR reads. The sample comprises under 85,000 distinct CDR3 sequences, about 94% of which are singletons, and 0.5% to 0.6% rests with the top ten. The source is a human donor with multiple sclerosis. The sequenced sample consisted of CD8+ T cells from PBMCs.

The CDR3 nucleotides are TGCGCCAGCAGCCCGGACAGGGGCAACGAGCAGTACTTC. This gives the protein CASSPDRGNEQYF. The rearrangement uses TRBV5-1 and TRBJ2-7; 9 bases are shared with TRBD1. V trimming: 4 bases; J trimming: 5 bases; junction bases outside the gene matches: 4. The germline V gene has CDR1 SGHRS and CDR2 YFSETQ. This CDR3 comprises 13 residues. Together with reference TRBV5-1 and TRBJ2-7, the CDR3 gives the full variable domain: KAGVTQTPRYLIKTRGQQVTLSCSPISGHRSVSWYQQTPGQGLQFLFEYFSETQRNKGNFPGRFSGRQFSNSRSEMNVSTLELGDSALYLCASSPDRGNEQYFGPGTRLTVT.